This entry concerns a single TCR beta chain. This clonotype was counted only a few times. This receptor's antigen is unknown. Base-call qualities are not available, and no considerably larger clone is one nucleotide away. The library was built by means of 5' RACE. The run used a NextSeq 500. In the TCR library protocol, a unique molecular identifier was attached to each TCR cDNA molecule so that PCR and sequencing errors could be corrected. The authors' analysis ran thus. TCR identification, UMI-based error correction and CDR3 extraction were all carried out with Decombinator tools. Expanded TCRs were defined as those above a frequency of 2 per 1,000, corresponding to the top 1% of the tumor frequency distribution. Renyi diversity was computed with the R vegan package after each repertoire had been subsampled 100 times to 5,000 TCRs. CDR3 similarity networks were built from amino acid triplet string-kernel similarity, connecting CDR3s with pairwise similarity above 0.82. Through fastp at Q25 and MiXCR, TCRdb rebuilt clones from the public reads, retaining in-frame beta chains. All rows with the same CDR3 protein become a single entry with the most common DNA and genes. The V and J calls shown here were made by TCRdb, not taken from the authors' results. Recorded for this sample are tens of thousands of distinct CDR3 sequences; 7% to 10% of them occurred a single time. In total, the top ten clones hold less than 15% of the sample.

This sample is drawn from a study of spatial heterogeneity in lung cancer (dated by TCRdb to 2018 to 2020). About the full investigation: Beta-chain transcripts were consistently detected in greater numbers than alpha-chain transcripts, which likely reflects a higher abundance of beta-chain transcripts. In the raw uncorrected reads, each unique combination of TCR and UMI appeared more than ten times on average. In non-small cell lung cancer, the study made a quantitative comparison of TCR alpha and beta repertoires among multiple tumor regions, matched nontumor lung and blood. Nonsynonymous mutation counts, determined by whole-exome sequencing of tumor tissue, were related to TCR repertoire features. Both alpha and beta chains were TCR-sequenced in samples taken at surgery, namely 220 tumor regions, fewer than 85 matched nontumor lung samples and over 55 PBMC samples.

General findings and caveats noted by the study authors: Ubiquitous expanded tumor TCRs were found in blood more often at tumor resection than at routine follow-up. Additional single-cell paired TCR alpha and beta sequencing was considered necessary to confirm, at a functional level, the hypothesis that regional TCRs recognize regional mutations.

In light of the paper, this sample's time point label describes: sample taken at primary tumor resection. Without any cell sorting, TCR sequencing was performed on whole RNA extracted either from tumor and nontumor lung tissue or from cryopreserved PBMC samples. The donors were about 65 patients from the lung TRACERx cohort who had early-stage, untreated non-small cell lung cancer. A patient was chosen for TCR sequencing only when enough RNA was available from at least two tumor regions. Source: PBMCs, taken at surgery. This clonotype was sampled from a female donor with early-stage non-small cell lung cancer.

CDR3 loop: CATSDFTSGGADTGELFF. The bases are TGTGCCACCAGTGATTTCACTAGCGGGGGGGCCGACACCGGGGAGCTGTTTTTT. The rearranged chain carries TRBV24-1 and TRBJ2-2, and 13 bases in between align with TRBD2. The junction shows trimming of 1 base on V and 3 bases on J, and the gene matches do not reach 4 bases of it. CDR1 is given as KGHDR and CDR2 as SFDVKD, both from the germline V gene. The CDR3 sequence holds 18 residues, the cysteine and phenylalanine included. Only the CDR3 part of the read is kept: 54 bases, read in frame from the first base.